The clone carrying this TCR beta chain was counted a few times. Its matching antigen is unknown. Disease duration under 2 months; hyperthyroidism patients were aged 18 to 65. Cells are PBMCs isolated from about 10 ml of fresh blood. The source of the sample is a study of T cells in Graves' hyperthyroidism and ophthalmopathy. The wider study: Peripheral blood was secured at the point of initial diagnosis, before any treatment. Study findings and constraints: Researchers report that a 13 V-J model separated ophthalmopathy from stable hyperthyroidism.

RNA transcripts gave rise to amplified TCR beta CDR3 regions. During a first-round RT-PCR of the TCR CDR3, the HTBI primer set was used. A single record per CDR3 protein comes from TCRdb applying MiXCR to the multiplex PCR reads. The sample carries almost 600,000 distinct CDR3 sequences, approximately 14% recorded once. CDR3 length: 17 amino acids. V trimming: 0 bases; J trimming: 5 bases; junction bases outside the gene matches: 9. Germline loops: CDR1 SGHNT, CDR2 YYREEE (reference sequence). This TCR derives from a woman in her thirties with Graves' hyperthyroidism that later progressed to Graves' ophthalmopathy. The chain recombines TRBV5-4 with TRBJ2-1, with TRBD2 matching over 9 bases. Sequencing was done on a sample of blood. CDR3 bases: TGTGCCAGCAGCTTGGCCTCGGGGCTAGCGGGAAACAATGAGCAGTTCTTC. This translates into CASSLASGLAGNNEQFF.